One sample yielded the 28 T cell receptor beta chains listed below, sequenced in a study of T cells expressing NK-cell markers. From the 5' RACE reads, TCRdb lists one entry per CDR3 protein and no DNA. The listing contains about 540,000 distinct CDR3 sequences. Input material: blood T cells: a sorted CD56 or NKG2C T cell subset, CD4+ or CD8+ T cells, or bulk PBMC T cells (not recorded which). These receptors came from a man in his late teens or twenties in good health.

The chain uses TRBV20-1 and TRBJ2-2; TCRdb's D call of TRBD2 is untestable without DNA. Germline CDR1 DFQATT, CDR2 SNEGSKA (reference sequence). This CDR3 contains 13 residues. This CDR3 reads CSAVGLAAGELFF.

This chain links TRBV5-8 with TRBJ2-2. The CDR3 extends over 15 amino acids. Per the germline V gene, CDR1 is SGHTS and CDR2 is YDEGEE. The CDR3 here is CASSSTVASTGELFF.

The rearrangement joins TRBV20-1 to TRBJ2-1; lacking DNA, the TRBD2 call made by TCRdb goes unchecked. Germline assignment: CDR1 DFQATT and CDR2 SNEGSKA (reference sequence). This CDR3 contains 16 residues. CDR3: CSARDRNSGRFGEQFF.

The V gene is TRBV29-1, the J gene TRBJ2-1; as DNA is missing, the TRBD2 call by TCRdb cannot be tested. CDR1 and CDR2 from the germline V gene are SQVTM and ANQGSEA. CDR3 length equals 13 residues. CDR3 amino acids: CSVVPSGSNEQFF.

The CDR3 here is CASSLVDVPAETQYF. The chain carries TRBV12-3 or TRBV12-4 and TRBJ2-5; the TCRdb D gene call, TRBD1, has no DNA to confirm it. The CDR3 loop spans 15 amino acids.

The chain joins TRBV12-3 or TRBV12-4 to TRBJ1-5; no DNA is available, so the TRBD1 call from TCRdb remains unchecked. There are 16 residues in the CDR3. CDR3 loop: CASSTKGQGLDQPQHF.

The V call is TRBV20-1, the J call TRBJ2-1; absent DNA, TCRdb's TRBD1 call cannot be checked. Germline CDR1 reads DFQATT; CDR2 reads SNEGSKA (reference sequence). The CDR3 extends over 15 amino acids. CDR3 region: CSARSGTGLYNEQFF.

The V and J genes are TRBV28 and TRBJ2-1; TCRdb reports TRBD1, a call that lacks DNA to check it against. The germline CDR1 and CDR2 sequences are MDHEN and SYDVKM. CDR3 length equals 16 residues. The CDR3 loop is CASSLLTPGHSNEQFF.

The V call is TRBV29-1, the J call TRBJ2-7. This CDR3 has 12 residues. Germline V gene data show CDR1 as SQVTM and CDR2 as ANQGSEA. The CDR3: CSVEGVGYEQYF.

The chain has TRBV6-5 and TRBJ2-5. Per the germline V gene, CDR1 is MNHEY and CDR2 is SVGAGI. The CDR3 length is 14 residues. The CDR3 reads CASSYSSGRETQYF.

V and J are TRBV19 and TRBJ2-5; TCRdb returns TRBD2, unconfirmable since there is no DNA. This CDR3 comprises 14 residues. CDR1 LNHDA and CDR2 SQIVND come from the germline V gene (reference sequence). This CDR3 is CASSIGTSPETQYF. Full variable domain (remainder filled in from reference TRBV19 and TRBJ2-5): DGGITQSPKYLFRKEGQNVTLSCEQNLNHDAMYWYRQDPGQGLRLIYYSQIVNDFQKGDIAEGYSVSREKKESFPLTVTSAQKNPTAFYLCASSIGTSPETQYFGPGTRLLVL.

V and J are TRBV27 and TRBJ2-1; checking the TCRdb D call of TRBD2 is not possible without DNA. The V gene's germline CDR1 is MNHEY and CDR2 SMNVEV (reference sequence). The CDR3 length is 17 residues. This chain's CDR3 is CASSLRRTSGSLGEQFF.

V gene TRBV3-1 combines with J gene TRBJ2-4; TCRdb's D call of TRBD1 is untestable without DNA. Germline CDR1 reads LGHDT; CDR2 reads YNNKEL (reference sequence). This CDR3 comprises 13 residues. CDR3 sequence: CASSPGTTNIQYF.

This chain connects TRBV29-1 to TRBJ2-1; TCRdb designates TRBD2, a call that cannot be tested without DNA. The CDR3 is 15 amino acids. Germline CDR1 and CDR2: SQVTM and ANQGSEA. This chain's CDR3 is CSVPGLAGFNNEQFF.

CDR3 region: CASRRAGVGNEQFF. The chain employs TRBV6-1 and TRBJ2-1; TCRdb designates TRBD2, a call that cannot be tested without DNA. Germline assignment: CDR1 MNHNS and CDR2 SASEGT. The CDR3 has 14 amino acids.

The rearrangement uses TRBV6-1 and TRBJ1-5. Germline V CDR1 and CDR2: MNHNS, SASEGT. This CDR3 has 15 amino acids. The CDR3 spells CASSPVSLSNQPQHF.

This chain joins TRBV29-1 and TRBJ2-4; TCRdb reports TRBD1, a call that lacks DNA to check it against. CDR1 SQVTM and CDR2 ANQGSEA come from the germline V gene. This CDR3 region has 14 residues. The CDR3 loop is CSVQTGNAINIQYF.

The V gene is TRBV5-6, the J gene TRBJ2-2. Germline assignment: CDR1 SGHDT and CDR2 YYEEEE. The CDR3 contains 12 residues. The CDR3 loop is CATTLGGTELFF.

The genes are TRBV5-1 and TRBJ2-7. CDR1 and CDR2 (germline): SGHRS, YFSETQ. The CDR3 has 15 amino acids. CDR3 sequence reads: CASSLDREVYYEQYF.

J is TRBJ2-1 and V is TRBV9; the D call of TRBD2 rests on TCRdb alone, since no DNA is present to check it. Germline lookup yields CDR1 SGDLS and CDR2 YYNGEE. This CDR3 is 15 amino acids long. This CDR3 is CASSVALAADNEQFF.

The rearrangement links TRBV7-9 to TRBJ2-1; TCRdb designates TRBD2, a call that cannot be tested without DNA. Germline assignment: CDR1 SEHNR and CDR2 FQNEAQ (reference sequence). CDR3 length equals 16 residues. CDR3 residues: CASSAQGALRYNEQFF.

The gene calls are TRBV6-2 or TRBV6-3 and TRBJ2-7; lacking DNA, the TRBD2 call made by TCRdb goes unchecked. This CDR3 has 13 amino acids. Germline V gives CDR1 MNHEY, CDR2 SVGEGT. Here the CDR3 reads CASSYSGNWEQYF.

CDR3 sequence: CASSIARGRQETQYF. J is TRBJ2-5 and V is TRBV19; TCRdb's D call, TRBD1, is unchecked because there is no DNA. The CDR3 runs 15 residues. The germline CDR1 and CDR2 sequences are LNHDA and SQIVND (reference sequence).

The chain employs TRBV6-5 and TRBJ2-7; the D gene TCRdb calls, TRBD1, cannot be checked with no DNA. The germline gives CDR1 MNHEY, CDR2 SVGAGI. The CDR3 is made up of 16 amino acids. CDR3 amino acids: CASSYSDGGSSYEQYF.

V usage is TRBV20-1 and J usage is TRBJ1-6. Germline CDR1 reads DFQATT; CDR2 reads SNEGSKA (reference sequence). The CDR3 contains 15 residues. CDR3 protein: CSARKEGSYNSPLHF.

The CDR3 loop is CASSQGTGYREQFF. The genes are TRBV7-8 and TRBJ2-1; TCRdb's D call of TRBD1 is untestable without DNA. This CDR3 is built from 14 residues. The germline CDR1 and CDR2 sequences are SGHVS and FQNEAQ. The full variable domain, its missing parts supplied by reference TRBV7-8 and TRBJ2-1, is GAGVSQSPRYKVAKRGQDVALRCDPISGHVSLFWYQQALGQGPEFLTYFQNEAQLDKSGLPSDRFFAERPEGSVSTLKIQRTQQEDSAVYLCASSQGTGYREQFFGPGTRLTVL.

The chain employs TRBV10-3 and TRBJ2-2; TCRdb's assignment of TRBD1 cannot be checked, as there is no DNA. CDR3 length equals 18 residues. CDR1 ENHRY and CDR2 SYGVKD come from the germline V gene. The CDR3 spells CAISERARGRPNTGELFF.

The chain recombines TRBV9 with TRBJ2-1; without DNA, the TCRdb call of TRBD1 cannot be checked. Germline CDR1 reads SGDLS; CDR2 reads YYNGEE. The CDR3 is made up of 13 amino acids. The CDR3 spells CASSAPQGHEQFF.